This T cell receptor beta chain was recovered during a study of T cells in Graves' hyperthyroidism and ophthalmopathy. CDR3 length equals 16 residues. Germline V lookup: CDR1 MNHNS, CDR2 SASEGT. The germline V and J ends were trimmed by 5 bases and 8 bases, with 24 bases remaining between them. There were TCR beta CDR3 regions amplified from RNA transcripts. Carried out on the TCR CDR3, a first-round RT-PCR used the HTBI primer set. TCRdb re-called the multiplex PCR reads through MiXCR, storing one row per CDR3 protein. In the table there are hundreds of thousands of distinct CDR3 sequences, roughly 15% of which are singletons.

The sequencing input was blood. This sequence was found in a middle-aged woman with Graves' ophthalmopathy. The chain has TRBV6-1 and TRBJ1-1; possible D gene TRBD1, 6 bases. CDR3: CASSPLAGARVSEAFF. In DNA form, the CDR3 reads TGTGCCAGCAGTCCCCTTGCGGGGGCGAGAGTTTCCGAAGCTTTCTTT.